A single sample gave rise to the 18 T cell receptor beta chains below, sequenced in a study of blood T cell repertoires in COVID-19 (dated by TCRdb to the early 2020s). Preparation of the library involved the immunoSEQ multiplex PCR assay. TCRdb limited this immuneACCESS table to in-frame rearrangements with V and J called. A share of clones is missing; checked studies link under half to unresolved V genes, and the rest is unexplained. Across this sample there are about 380,000 clones, with around 90% seen only once. The ten most abundant clones make up 6.5% of the sample. The sample consisted of peripheral blood. The receptors derive from a man aged 18 to 29 with active or convalescent COVID-19.

The chain is built from TRBV11-3 and TRBJ2-7, with D possibly matching TRBD1 (6 bases). Trimming left V 5 bases short and J 4 bases short, with 15 bases between. The CDR3 consists of 14 residues. CDR1 and CDR2 from the germline V gene are SGHNT and YENEEA. CDR3 residues: CASSPTGELYEQYF. In DNA form, the CDR3 reads TGTGCCAGCAGCCCGACAGGAGAACTATACGAGCAGTACTTC.

This clone came up once. The rearrangement joins TRBV27 to TRBJ2-1, with 11 nucleotides matching TRBD2. CDR1 is MNHEY and CDR2 is SMNVEV in the germline V gene (reference sequence). The CDR3 is made up of 14 amino acids. The V gene end was trimmed by 5 bases and the J gene end by 7 bases; junction bases not matched to a gene: 4. This CDR3 is CASSMGLAANEQFF. The CDR3 nucleotides are TGTGCCAGCAGTATGGGACTAGCGGCTAATGAGCAGTTCTTC.

This chain links TRBV11-3 with TRBJ2-1, with a tentative D call TRBD2 (7 bases). V was pared by 3 bases and J by 13 bases, with 22 bases between. The length of the CDR3 is 15 residues. Germline loops: CDR1 SGHNT, CDR2 YENEEA. Here the CDR3 DNA reads TGTGCCAGCAGCTTGGGGGGGTCACAGGGAGGCCTCCAGTTCTTC. It encodes CASSLGGSQGGLQFF.

The V call is TRBV6-6, the J call TRBJ2-1, with D perhaps matching TRBD2 (7 bases). CDR1 is MNHNY, CDR2 SVGAGI, per germline (reference sequence). The CDR3 loop spans 15 amino acids. Trimming cost V 2 bases and J 7 bases, with 15 bases left between them. CDR3 in DNA: TGTGCCAGCAGTTACGGTGGGGGGGCCGGAAATGAGCAGTTCTTC. Protein: CASSYGGGAGNEQFF.

V and J are TRBV19 and TRBJ1-1; 9 positions agree with TRBD1. CDR3 length: 16 amino acids. Germline lookup yields CDR1 LNHDA and CDR2 SQIVND (reference sequence). Germline trimming cut 4 bases from V and 1 base from J; bases unmatched to any gene: 7. CDR3 sequence reads: CASSRGQGRKNTEAFF. The CDR3 bases are TGTGCCAGTAGTAGGGGACAGGGCAGAAAGAACACTGAAGCTTTCTTT. Full variable domain (missing parts from reference TRBV19 and TRBJ1-1): DGGITQSPKYLFRKEGQNVTLSCEQNLNHDAMYWYRQDPGQGLRLIYYSQIVNDFQKGDIAEGYSVSREKKESFPLTVTSAQKNPTAFYLCASSRGQGRKNTEAFFGQGTRLTVV.

J is TRBJ2-7 and V is TRBV7-6; 7 bases are shared with TRBD1. The CDR3 totals 15 residues. J lost 0 bases, V lost 2 bases, and 4 bases had no gene match. The germline CDR1 and CDR2 sequences are SGHVS and FNYEAQ. The CDR3 is CASSLQSGGSYEQYF. The CDR3, as DNA: TGTGCCAGCAGCTTACAGTCAGGGGGCTCCTACGAGCAGTACTTC.

The V call is TRBV27, the J call TRBJ2-7, with D maybe TRBD1 (5 bases). From germline, CDR1 is MNHEY and CDR2 SMNVEV (reference sequence). The V gene lost 1 base and the J gene lost 4 bases, with 11 bases spanning the gap. The CDR3 consists of 14 residues. The CDR3 here is CASSLFAGQYEQYF. The CDR3 DNA follows: TGTGCCAGCAGTTTATTTGCAGGGCAATACGAGCAGTACTTC.

J is TRBJ2-3 and V is TRBV4-3, with TRBD1 matching 8 bases. The CDR3 loop spans 15 amino acids. V lost 4 bases to trimming and J lost 4 bases; unmatched junction nucleotides: 7. Germline V gene data show CDR1 as LGHNA and CDR2 as YSLEER. The CDR3 region has the DNA TGCGCCAGCAGCCCTTTCGGACAGGGATCAGATACGCAGTATTTT. Translated, it gives CASSPFGQGSDTQYF.

The V and J genes are TRBV28 and TRBJ1-5; the D is unclear. V was pared by 5 bases and J by 0 bases, with 17 bases between. The CDR3 is 17 residues long. The germline V gene encodes CDR1 MDHEN and CDR2 SYDVKM. CDR3 sequence reads: CASSPRGLLYSNQPQHF. The CDR3 coding sequence is TGTGCCAGCAGTCCCCGCGGGTTACTCTATAGCAATCAGCCCCAGCATTTT.

This sequence joins TRBV19 and TRBJ1-5; possibly TRBD1 for D (6 bases). The CDR3 covers 15 residues. The V gene lost 0 bases and the J gene lost 6 bases, with 12 bases spanning the gap. CDR1 LNHDA and CDR2 SQIVND come from the germline V gene (reference sequence). The CDR3 bases are TGTGCCAGTAGTATAGACTGGGCCAGGGGTCAGCCCCAGCATTTT. This gives the protein CASSIDWARGQPQHF.

The chain uses TRBV30 and TRBJ2-1; 13 positions agree with TRBD2. V trimming: 8 bases; J trimming: 0 bases; junction bases outside the gene matches: 16. The CDR3 contains 19 residues. Germline lookup yields CDR1 GTSNPN and CDR2 SVGIG (reference sequence). The chain's CDR3 is CARLYGTSGNFPSYNEQFF. CDR3 coding DNA: TGTGCCCGACTTTACGGGACTAGCGGGAACTTTCCCTCCTACAATGAGCAGTTCTTC.

V usage is TRBV3-1 (or the pseudogene TRBV3-2) and J usage is TRBJ2-4; no clear D. With 1 base removed from V and 0 bases from J, the gap between germline ends came to 7 bases. The germline V gene has CDR1 LGHDT and CDR2 YNNKEL (reference sequence). The CDR3 has 15 residues. CDR3 DNA sequence: TGTGCCAGCAGCCAAGGAGCCCTAGCCAAAAACATTCAGTACTTC. It is translated as CASSQGALAKNIQYF.

The V call is TRBV7-2, the J call TRBJ2-3, with 10 nucleotides matching TRBD1. With V trimmed by 5 bases and J by 2 bases, 7 bases remained unmatched. The CDR3 spans 16 residues. Germline V CDR1 and CDR2: SGHTA, FQGNSA. CDR3 sequence reads: CASSPRQGAPTDTQYF. CDR3 sequence (DNA): TGTGCCAGCAGCCCCCGACAGGGGGCCCCCACAGATACGCAGTATTTT.

The chain joins TRBV29-1 to TRBJ1-1; TRBD1 matches 8 bases. The CDR3 extends over 15 amino acids. Trimming at V came to 5 bases and at J to 0 bases, leaving 8 bases not matched to a gene. The germline V gene encodes CDR1 SQVTM and CDR2 ANQGSEA. This CDR3 is CSVQGAYFLNTEAFF. In nucleotides, the CDR3 is TGCAGCGTTCAGGGGGCCTACTTTCTGAACACTGAAGCTTTCTTT.

The chain employs TRBV3-1 (or the pseudogene TRBV3-2) and TRBJ2-1; TRBD2 might be the D (5 bases). This CDR3 is built from 19 residues. The germline V gene has CDR1 LGHDT and CDR2 YNNKEL (reference sequence). Trimming took 1 base from V and 6 from J, leaving 25 bases between them. CDR3 loop: CASSQVWPRTQGEGNEQFF. The CDR3 bases are TGTGCCAGCAGCCAAGTCTGGCCAAGGACCCAAGGAGAGGGCAATGAGCAGTTCTTC.

This clone has a single count. The gene calls are TRBV11-1 and TRBJ2-4, with D perhaps matching TRBD1 (6 bases). This CDR3 has 16 amino acids. The germline gives CDR1 SGHAT, CDR2 FQDESV (reference sequence). V shed 5 bases and J shed 2 bases, with 16 bases lying between them. CDR3 sequence: CASSLGTFGTKNIQYF. CDR3 coding DNA: TGTGCCAGCAGCCTCGGGACATTCGGTACCAAAAACATTCAGTACTTC.

This chain connects TRBV6-6 to TRBJ1-6, with 9 bases lining up with TRBD1. J was trimmed by 10 bases and V by 0 bases; bases with no gene match: 4. Germline V gene sequence: CDR1 MNHNY, CDR2 SVGAGI (reference sequence). This CDR3 comprises 15 residues. CDR3 DNA sequence: TGTGCCAGCAGTTACTCGGGGACAGGGAGCTCACCCCTCCACTTT. Encoded protein: CASSYSGTGSSPLHF.

The V call is TRBV7-3, the J call TRBJ2-2, with TRBD2 as a possible D gene (6 bases). The CDR3 consists of 16 residues. Trimming took off 5 bases at V and 0 bases at J, with 13 bases between the two ends. Germline CDR1 is SGHTA and CDR2 is FQGTGA. CDR3 loop: CASSVSGTPNTGELFF. The CDR3 nucleotides read TGTGCCAGCAGCGTTTCCGGGACTCCGAACACCGGGGAGCTGTTTTTT.